This T cell receptor beta chain was sequenced for a study of OX40 agonist ivuxolimab in advanced cancers. Overall study context: Around 40% of patients had received prior checkpoint inhibitor therapy.

This clone was recorded a few times. Its specificity is unknown. The CDR3 consists of 14 residues. Germline CDR1 is SGHNT and CDR2 is YYREEE (reference sequence). V was shortened by 2 bases and J by 7 bases, with 10 bases between the two germline ends. Study-level results: Expanded clones were, on average, more numerous among CD8+ T cells than CD4+. Low normalized T-cell clonal expansion also characterized some of the nonresponders.

Assay: immunoSEQ multiplex PCR; the TCRdb copy retains only in-frame clones and omits some. Of 9,000 to 13,000 clones listed, 79% are singletons. The chain has TRBV5-4 and TRBJ1-6, with a weak D call TRBD1 (6 bases). This sample comprised CD4+ or CD8+ T cells sorted from blood, obtained in a trial of the OX40 agonist ivuxolimab. This receptor was taken from an adult with an advanced solid tumor such as melanoma, head and neck, liver or kidney cancer. The CDR3 region is CASSFEQGNSPLHF. CDR3 coding DNA: TGTGCCAGCAGCTTCGAACAGGGCAATTCACCCCTCCACTTT.